These T cell receptor beta chains were read from a single sample in a study of blood T cell repertoires in COVID-19. Only in-frame clones appear in the TCRdb table, and some are missing; sequencing was by immunoSEQ multiplex PCR. The sample carries about 99,000 clones, 87% recorded once. Specimen: peripheral blood. These receptors originate from a middle-aged man with acute or convalescent COVID-19. Each CDR3 is given with its conserved first and last residue. A D gene is named only where the DNA matches it firmly. Rows give clone size only sometimes, using once, few, many, or a class for an expanded clone.

>TRBV5-4|NA|TRBJ2-5|TRBD1
TGTGCCAGCAGCTCAGGACAGGGATGGGAGACCCAGTACTTC
CASSSGQGWETQYF
>TRBV5-6|NA|TRBJ2-2|TRBD2
TGTGCCAGCAGCCTGGTGGCGGGAGCCGGGGAGCTGTTTTTT
CASSLVAGAGELFF
>TRBV5-1|NA|TRBJ2-1|TRBD2
TGCGCCAGCAGCTTGACTAGCGGTCCTTACAATGAGCAGTTCTTC
CASSLTSGPYNEQFF
>TRBV2|few|TRBJ1-2|TRBD1
TGTGCCAGCAGTATGGACAGGTTTGACTATGGCTACACCTTC
CASSMDRFDYGYTF
>TRBV19|NA|TRBJ2-3|NA
TGTGCCAGCCACAAGGGGAGCACAGATACGCAGTATTTT
CASHKGSTDTQYF
>TRBV6-2/TRBV6-3|NA|TRBJ1-5|TRBD1
TGTGCCAGCAGCCCTCCGGGACAGGGTTTTTCCAATCAGCCCCAGCATTTT
CASSPPGQGFSNQPQHF
>TRBV6-2/TRBV6-3|NA|TRBJ1-1|NA
TGTGCCAGCAGTTACTTCCGTCCAGGGGCATTGAACACTGAAGCTTTCTTT
CASSYFRPGALNTEAFF
>TRBV7-2|few|TRBJ2-7|TRBD1
TGTGCCAGCAGCCCTAAAGTGGACAGGCTATACGAGCAGTACTTC
CASSPKVDRLYEQYF
>TRBV6-5|NA|TRBJ1-4|NA
TGTGCCAGCACCCCGCCAGGGGCTAATGAAAAACTGTTTTTT
CASTPPGANEKLFF
>TRBV3-1/TRBV3-2|few|TRBJ1-3|TRBD1
TGTGCCAGCAGCCAAGACTGGAGGACAGGGGGATTTGGACCTGGAAACACCATATATTTT
CASSQDWRTGGFGPGNTIYF
>TRBV28|NA|TRBJ2-7|NA
TGTGCCAGCAGTTCAGGCCCAGGGCTGACCTACGAGCAGTACTTC
CASSSGPGLTYEQYF
>TRBV3-1/TRBV3-2|NA|TRBJ2-3|TRBD2
TGTGCCAGCAGCCAAGATTGGGCTAGCGGGAGGGGGGGGGCAGATACGCAGTATTTT
CASSQDWASGRGGADTQYF
>TRBV18|NA|TRBJ2-7|NA
TGTGCCAGCTCACCGAGAGGCTACGAGCAGTACTTC
CASSPRGYEQYF
>TRBV19|NA|TRBJ1-5|TRBD1
TGTGCCAGTAGTATTACAGGGGGGGGACAGCCCCAGCATTTT
CASSITGGGQPQHF
>TRBV4-1|NA|TRBJ2-3|NA
TGCGCCAGCAGCCAAGAGGACATCACCCACTCCACAGATACGCAGTATTTT
CASSQEDITHSTDTQYF